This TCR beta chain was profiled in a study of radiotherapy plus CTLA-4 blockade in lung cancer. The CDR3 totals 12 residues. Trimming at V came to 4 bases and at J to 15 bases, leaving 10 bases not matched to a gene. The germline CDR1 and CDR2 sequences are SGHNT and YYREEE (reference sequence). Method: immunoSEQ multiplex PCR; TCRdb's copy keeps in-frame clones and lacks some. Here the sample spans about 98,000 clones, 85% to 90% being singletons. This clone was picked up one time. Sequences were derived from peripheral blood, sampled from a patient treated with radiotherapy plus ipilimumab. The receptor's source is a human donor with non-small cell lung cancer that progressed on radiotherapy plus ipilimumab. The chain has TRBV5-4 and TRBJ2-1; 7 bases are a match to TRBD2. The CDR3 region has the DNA TGTGCCAGCAGCCCAAGGGAGGGACTACGGTTCTTC. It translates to CASSPREGLRFF.